This T cell receptor (beta chain) comes out of a study of PD-1 blockade in classical Hodgkin lymphoma. Noted time point: cycle 4 day 1 (C4D1), after about 6 weeks of nivolumab. There was relapse after autologous stem cell transplantation in every patient, and there was variation in brentuximab vedotin exposure. Starting with thawed PBMCs, CD4+ T cells were purified by magnetic negative selection. About this clone: Its antigen is still unknown.

Regarding the study as a whole: Significant TCR diversity gains by C4D1 occurred in CD4+ but not CD8+ cells. Although disease activity or prior therapy may be involved, causes of the repertoire differences remain undefined. The study reported lower baseline TCR diversity in newly diagnosed patients than in healthy donors.

Produced via immunoSEQ multiplex PCR; TCRdb's table is partial and in-frame only. The sample has around 28,000 clones, about 86% seen once. This CDR3 is built from 16 residues. V lost 4 bases and J 4 bases, leaving 17 bases between the germline ends. CDR1 is SGHKS and CDR2 is YYEKEE in the germline V gene (reference sequence). This clonotype was obtained from a human donor with classical Hodgkin lymphoma. This chain connects TRBV5-5 to TRBJ2-2, with TRBD1 as a possible D gene (6 bases). The sample was CD4+ T cells from blood, taken before the fourth cycle of nivolumab. The CDR3 nucleotides are TGTGCCAGCAGCCGGGGTGGGGGCTCGGCCACCGGGGAGCTGTTTTTT. Translation: CASSRGGGSATGELFF.